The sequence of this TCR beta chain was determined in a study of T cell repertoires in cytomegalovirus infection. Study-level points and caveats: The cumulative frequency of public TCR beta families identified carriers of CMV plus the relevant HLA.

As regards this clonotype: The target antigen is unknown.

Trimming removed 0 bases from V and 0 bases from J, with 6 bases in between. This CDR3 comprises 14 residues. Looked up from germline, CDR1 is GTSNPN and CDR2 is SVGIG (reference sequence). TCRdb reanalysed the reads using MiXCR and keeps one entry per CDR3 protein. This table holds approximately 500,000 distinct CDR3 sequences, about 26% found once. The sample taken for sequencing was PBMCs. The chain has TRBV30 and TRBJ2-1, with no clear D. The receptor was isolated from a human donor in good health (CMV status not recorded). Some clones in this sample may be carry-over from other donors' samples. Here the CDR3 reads CAWSVRSSYNEQFF. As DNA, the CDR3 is TGTGCCTGGAGTGTACGGAGCTCCTACAATGAGCAGTTCTTC. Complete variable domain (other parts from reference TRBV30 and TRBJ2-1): SQTIHQWPATLVQPVGSPLSLECTVEGTSNPNLYWYRQAAGRGLQLLFYSVGIGQISSEVPQNLSASRPQDRQFILSSKKLLLSDSGFYLCAWSVRSSYNEQFFGPGTRLTVL.